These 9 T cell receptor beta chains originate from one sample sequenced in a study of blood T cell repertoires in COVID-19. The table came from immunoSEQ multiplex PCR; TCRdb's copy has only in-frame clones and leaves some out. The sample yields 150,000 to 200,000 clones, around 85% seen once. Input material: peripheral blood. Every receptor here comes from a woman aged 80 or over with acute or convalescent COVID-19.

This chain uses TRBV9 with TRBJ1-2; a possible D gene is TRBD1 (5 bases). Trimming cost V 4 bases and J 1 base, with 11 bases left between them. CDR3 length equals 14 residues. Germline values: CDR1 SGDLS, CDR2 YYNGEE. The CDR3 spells CASSPRRGNYGYTF. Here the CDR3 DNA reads TGTGCCAGCAGCCCCCGAAGGGGTAACTATGGCTACACCTTC.

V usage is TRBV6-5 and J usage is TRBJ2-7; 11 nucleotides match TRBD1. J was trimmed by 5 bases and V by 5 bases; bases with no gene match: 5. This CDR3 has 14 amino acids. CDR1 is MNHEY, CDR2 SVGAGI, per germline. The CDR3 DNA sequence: TGTGCCAGCAGTCTGGACAGGGGGCTCCACGAGCAGTACTTC. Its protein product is CASSLDRGLHEQYF.

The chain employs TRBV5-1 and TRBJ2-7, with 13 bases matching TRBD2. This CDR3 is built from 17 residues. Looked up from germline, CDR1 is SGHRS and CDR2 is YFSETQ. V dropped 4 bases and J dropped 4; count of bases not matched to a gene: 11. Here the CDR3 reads CASSSGLAGAHKYEQYF. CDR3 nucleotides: TGCGCCAGCAGCAGCGGACTAGCGGGAGCTCACAAATACGAGCAGTACTTC.

The CDR3 sequence: CASSLDRGPTGELFF. The CDR3 nucleotides read TGTGCCAGCAGCTTAGACAGGGGTCCCACCGGGGAGCTGTTTTTT. The chain recombines TRBV7-2 with TRBJ2-2; 7 nucleotides match TRBD1. V was clipped by 1 base and J by 4 bases; unmatched bases: 3. The CDR3 is 15 amino acids. CDR1 and CDR2 from the germline V gene are SGHTA and FQGNSA.

CDR3 coding DNA: TGTGCCAGCAGCTGGGGGACAGGGACAAACCGTGGCTACACCTTC. Amino acids: CASSWGTGTNRGYTF. The genes are TRBV5-5 and TRBJ1-2; 9 nucleotides match TRBD1. The CDR3 extends over 15 amino acids. J lost 7 bases, V lost 3 bases, and 10 bases had no gene match. CDR1 SGHKS and CDR2 YYEKEE come from the germline V gene (reference sequence).

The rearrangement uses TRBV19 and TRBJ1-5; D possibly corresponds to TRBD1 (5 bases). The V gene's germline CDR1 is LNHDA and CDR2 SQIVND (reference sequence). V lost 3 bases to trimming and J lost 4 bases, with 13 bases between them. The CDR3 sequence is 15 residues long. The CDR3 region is CASSMARAWNQPQHF. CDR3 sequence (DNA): TGTGCCAGTAGTATGGCCAGGGCTTGGAATCAGCCCCAGCATTTT.

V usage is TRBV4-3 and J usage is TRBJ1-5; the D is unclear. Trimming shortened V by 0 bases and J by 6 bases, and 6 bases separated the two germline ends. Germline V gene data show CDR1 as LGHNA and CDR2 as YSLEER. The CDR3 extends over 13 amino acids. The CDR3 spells CASSQERGQPQHF. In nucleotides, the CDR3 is TGCGCCAGCAGCCAAGAGCGGGGTCAGCCCCAGCATTTT.

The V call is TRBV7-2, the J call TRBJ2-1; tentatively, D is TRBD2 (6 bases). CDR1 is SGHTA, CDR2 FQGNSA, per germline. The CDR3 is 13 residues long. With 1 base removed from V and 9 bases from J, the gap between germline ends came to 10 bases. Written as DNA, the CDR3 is TGTGCCAGCAGCTTAGTACTAGCTGGTGAGCAGTTCTTC. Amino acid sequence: CASSLVLAGEQFF.

The CDR3 DNA follows: TGCGCCAGCAGCCAAGATCCTATGGCGCGGGGGGCGGGCACCGGGGAGCTGTTTTTT. Translation: CASSQDPMARGAGTGELFF. The gene calls are TRBV4-3 and TRBJ2-2; 8 bases agree with TRBD2. The ends lost 0 bases at V and 4 bases at J; junction bases unmatched: 13. The CDR3 consists of 19 residues. The germline V gene has CDR1 LGHNA and CDR2 YSLEER.